This TCR beta chain was captured in a study of CXCR3-negative and CXCR3-positive naive CD8 T cells. Study-level background: Roughly 1.5 +/- 0.3 million TRB reads came from each library, giving around 140 million in total.

Triplicate sorting captured around 300,000 cells each from every CD8+ T cell subset. About this clonotype itself: The antigen is not known.

Overall study findings and caveats: Hydrophobicity was higher for TRB CDR3s found in CXCR3-positive naive cells than in CXCR3-negative naive cells. Across naive subsets, surface CD5 expression was comparable, and TCR strength was inferred from properties of the TRB CDR3. With respect to TRBV-TRBJ usage, naive CXCR3-negative and CXCR3-positive cells were similar; memory differed.

Libraries of TRB cDNA were made by 5' RACE and carried UMIs. TCRdb re-called the 5' RACE reads and gives one entry per CDR3 protein, without DNA. Its listing shows some 8,000 distinct CDR3 sequences. The TCR originated in a human donor in good health. Some clones in this sample may be carry-over from other donors' samples. Sequencing input: naive CXCR3+ CD8+ T cells from blood. Subset here: CD45RO-CCR7+CD27+CD95- naive CD8+ T cells expressing CXCR3 (TNR3+).

CDR3 sequence: CSVEEYNEQFF. The chain recombines TRBV29-1 with TRBJ2-1. From germline, CDR1 is SQVTM and CDR2 ANQGSEA. The CDR3 spans 11 residues.